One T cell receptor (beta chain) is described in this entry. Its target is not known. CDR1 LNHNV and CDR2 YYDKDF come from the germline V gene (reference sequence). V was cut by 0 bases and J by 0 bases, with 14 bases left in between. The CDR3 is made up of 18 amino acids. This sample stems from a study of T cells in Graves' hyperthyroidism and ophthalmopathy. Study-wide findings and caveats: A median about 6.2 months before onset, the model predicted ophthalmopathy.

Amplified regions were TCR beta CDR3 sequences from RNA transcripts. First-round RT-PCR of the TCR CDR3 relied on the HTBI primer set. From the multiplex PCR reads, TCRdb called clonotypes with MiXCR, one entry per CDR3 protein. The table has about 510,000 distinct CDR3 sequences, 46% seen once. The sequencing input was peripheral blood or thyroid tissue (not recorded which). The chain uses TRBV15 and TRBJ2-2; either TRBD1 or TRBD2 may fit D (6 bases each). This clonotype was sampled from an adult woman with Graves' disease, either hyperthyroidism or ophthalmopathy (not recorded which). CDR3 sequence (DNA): TGTGCCACCAGCAGAGATGTGACGGGGGCCGCGAACACCGGGGAGCTGTTTTTT. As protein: CATSRDVTGAANTGELFF. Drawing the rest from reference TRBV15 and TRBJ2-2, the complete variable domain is DAMVIQNPRYQVTQFGKPVTLSCSQTLNHNVMYWYQQKSSQAPKLLFHYYDKDFNNEADTPDNFQSRRPNTSFCFLDIRSPGLGDTAMYLCATSRDVTGAANTGELFFGEGSRLTVL.